This TCR beta chain was profiled in a study of CD4 and CD8 cells across lung adenocarcinoma regions. The CDR3 is 13 residues long. V was cut by 7 bases and J by 1 base, with 10 bases left in between. MiXCR, run by TCRdb on the PCR reads, gives a single entry per CDR3 protein. The sample has 2,500 or so distinct CDR3 sequences; under 80% are singletons. V and J are TRBV12-3 or TRBV12-4 and TRBJ2-5; no firm D call. The TCR comes from a female donor with lung adenocarcinoma. The CD4 and CD8 labels of this study may be unreliable. Sequencing used CD4+ T cells from the center of a lung tumor. CDR3 residues: CASNLSPQETQYF. The CDR3 DNA reads as TGTGCCAGCAACCTAAGCCCCCAAGAGACCCAGTACTTC.